This T cell receptor beta chain was identified in a study of T cells in localized non-small cell lung cancer. CDR3 length equals 14 residues. Trimming stripped 0 bases from V and 0 bases from J, with 6 bases between. Germline assignment: CDR1 SGHRS and CDR2 YFSETQ. Only in-frame clones appear in the TCRdb table, and some are missing; sequencing was by immunoSEQ multiplex PCR. The sample comprises about 31,000 clones, under 95% of which are singletons, and 0.65% to 0.85% rests with the top ten. This clone was recorded once. This receptor was identified in a woman aged 40 to 75 with stage I lung adenocarcinoma. This specimen was peripheral blood, taken before any cancer treatment. This sequence joins TRBV5-1 and TRBJ1-1; D is uncertain. CDR3: CASSLDRMNTEAFF. CDR3 bases: TGCGCCAGCAGCTTGGATCGGATGAACACTGAAGCTTTCTTT.